These 13 T cell receptor beta chains were sequenced from one sample in a study of CD8 T cells in ankylosing spondylitis. TCRdb processed the 5' RACE reads anew with MiXCR; each CDR3 protein has one entry. The sample yields fewer than 250,000 distinct CDR3 sequences, roughly 25% seen once. The specimen was blood, either unsorted or a sorted T cell fraction (not recorded which). These receptors were collected from a male donor with ankylosing spondylitis or in good health (not recorded which).

The chain couples TRBV20-1 to TRBJ1-6, with unresolved D. The CDR3 has 15 residues. V lost 3 bases and J 3 bases, leaving 12 bases between the germline ends. The germline CDR1 and CDR2 sequences are DFQATT and SNEGSKA (reference sequence). CDR3 region: CSASKEEGYNSPLHF. The CDR3 DNA sequence: TGCAGTGCTAGTAAAGAAGAGGGCTATAATTCACCCCTCCACTTT.

At least ten counts were recorded for this clonotype. This sequence joins TRBV25-1 and TRBJ1-4; a possible D gene is TRBD1 (6 bases). Trimming pared 5 bases from V and 6 bases from J, leaving 16 bases between. The CDR3 length is 15 residues. Germline V gene data show CDR1 as MGHDK and CDR2 as SYGVNS. CDR3 in DNA: TGTGCCAGCAGTCGGGGAGGGGGATGGGATGAAAAACTGTTTTTT. Its protein product is CASSRGGGWDEKLFF.

Only a few counts were recorded for this clonotype. The chain carries TRBV6-2 or TRBV6-3 and TRBJ2-6; D is perhaps TRBD2 (5 bases). Per the germline V gene, CDR1 is MNHEY and CDR2 is SVGEGT. V lost 4 bases and J 3 bases, leaving 10 bases between the germline ends. The CDR3 is made up of 15 amino acids. The CDR3 region has the DNA TGTGCCAGCAGTTTCCCTCGGGGTGGGGCCAACGTCCTGACTTTC. This translates into CASSFPRGGANVLTF.

The V and J genes are TRBV6-1 and TRBJ2-3; TRBD2 matches at 12 bases. This CDR3 has 16 amino acids. Losses at the gene ends were 5 bases for V and 3 bases for J; bases not matched to a gene: 6. The V gene's germline CDR1 is MNHNS and CDR2 SASEGT. The CDR3 is CASSHLAGGLTDTQYF. The CDR3 nucleotides are TGTGCCAGCAGTCATCTAGCGGGAGGGCTTACAGATACGCAGTATTTT.

The rearrangement joins TRBV29-1 to TRBJ2-7; 8 bases align to TRBD1. V was clipped by 4 bases and J by 5 bases; unmatched bases: 4. Looked up from germline, CDR1 is SQVTM and CDR2 is ANQGSEA. CDR3 length equals 12 residues. The CDR3 bases are TGCAGCGTTGGGGACAGGCCCCACGAGCAGTACTTC. Encoded protein: CSVGDRPHEQYF.

This clonotype came up many times. The CDR3 sequence: CASRKTTGSEAFF. CDR3 in DNA: TGTGCCAGCAGGAAAACGACAGGATCTGAAGCTTTCTTT. The V gene is TRBV6-1, the J gene TRBJ1-1; tentatively, D is TRBD1 (6 bases). The V gene lost 6 bases and the J gene lost 6 bases, with 14 bases spanning the gap. This CDR3 has 13 amino acids. Germline lookup yields CDR1 MNHNS and CDR2 SASEGT.

This clonotype has ten or more counts. CDR3 in amino acids: CASSPSGRASYNEQFF. CDR3 nucleotides: TGTGCCAGCAGTCCTAGCGGGAGGGCATCCTACAATGAGCAGTTCTTC. The V gene is TRBV6-4, the J gene TRBJ2-1; 12 bases match TRBD2. V gave up 5 bases and J gave up 1 base; unmatched junction bases: 3. Germline V gene lookup returns CDR1 MRHNA and CDR2 SNTAGT. The CDR3 has 16 amino acids.

This rearrangement joins TRBV5-1 to TRBJ2-1; TRBD1 is a possible D gene (6 bases). Between the trimmed V and J ends, which lost 4 bases and 0 bases, there was a span of 11 bases. The CDR3 length is 15 residues. Germline V CDR1 and CDR2: SGHRS, YFSETQ. This chain's CDR3 is CASSGDTSSYNEQFF. CDR3 sequence (DNA): TGCGCCAGCAGCGGGGACACGAGCTCCTACAATGAGCAGTTCTTC. The variable domain in full, with the rest retrieved from reference TRBV5-1 and TRBJ2-1, is KAGVTQTPRYLIKTRGQQVTLSCSPISGHRSVSWYQQTPGQGLQFLFEYFSETQRNKGNFPGRFSGRQFSNSRSEMNVSTLELGDSALYLCASSGDTSSYNEQFFGPGTRLTVL.

Only a few counts were recorded for this clonotype. The V gene is TRBV5-4, the J gene TRBJ2-6; D call uncertain. The germline gives CDR1 SGHNT, CDR2 YYREEE (reference sequence). The CDR3 contains 15 residues. V gave up 1 base and J gave up 3 bases, with 8 bases separating them. For the CDR3, the DNA is TGTGCCAGCAGCTTGTTGGGTGGTGGGGCCAACGTCCTGACTTTC. Translation gives CASSLLGGGANVLTF.

V is TRBV29-1 and J is TRBJ2-1, with D perhaps TRBD1 (6 bases). Germline V gene lookup returns CDR1 SQVTM and CDR2 ANQGSEA. The length of the CDR3 is 14 residues. With 3 bases removed from V and 2 bases from J, the gap between germline ends came to 11 bases. In DNA form, the CDR3 reads TGCAGCGTTGATAACAGGGTGCCCTACAATGAGCAGTTCTTC. Amino acids: CSVDNRVPYNEQFF.

This clonotype was recorded at least ten times. The chain employs TRBV10-3 and TRBJ1-2; D unresolved. This CDR3 spans 13 amino acids. V was trimmed by 2 bases and J by 2 bases, leaving 6 bases between them. CDR1 is ENHRY, CDR2 SYGVKD, per germline. CDR3 in DNA: TGTGCCATCAGTGAGATTGACAACTATGGCTACACCTTC. Translating gives CAISEIDNYGYTF.

This clonotype occurred many times. The chain carries TRBV3-1 and TRBJ2-5; possible D gene TRBD1, 7 bases. The ends were cut back, 1 base at V and 5 bases at J, with 17 bases in the middle. CDR3 length: 16 amino acids. The germline V gene encodes CDR1 LGHDT and CDR2 YNNKEL (reference sequence). The CDR3 nucleotides are TGTGCCAGCAGCCAAGGAGCGACAGGGAGGTTGGAGACCCAGTACTTC. Protein product: CASSQGATGRLETQYF.

The chain recombines TRBV6-5 with TRBJ1-1; possible D gene TRBD1, 6 bases. Trimming cost V 4 bases and J 5 bases, with 14 bases left between them. Germline CDR1 MNHEY, CDR2 SVGAGI. This CDR3 is built from 14 residues. CDR3 residues: CASSSGALWTEAFF. Here the CDR3 DNA reads TGTGCCAGCAGTTCAGGGGCATTGTGGACTGAAGCTTTCTTT.